Sequencing of this T cell receptor (beta chain) was carried out in a study of beta chain features in type 1 diabetes. V was clipped by 5 bases and J by 2 bases; unmatched bases: 9. The germline gives CDR1 GTSNPN, CDR2 SVGIG (reference sequence). CDR3 size: 15 residues. Expressed TCRB transcripts got sequenced, as all isolated RNA was reverse transcribed. Some clones are missing from TCRdb's copy, which holds only in-frame ones; the method was immunoSEQ multiplex PCR. The table shows around 500,000 clones, with roughly 30% occurring only once. The rearrangement uses TRBV30 and TRBJ1-5, with TRBD1 identical over 7 bases. The sequenced material came from naive CD4+ T cells from blood. The sequence was collected from a man aged 18 to 35 in good health. CDR3 in amino acids: CAWSGGLVGNQPQHF. DNA for the CDR3: TGTGCCTGGTCAGGGGGGCTGGTAGGCAATCAGCCCCAGCATTTT.